The 4 T cell receptor beta chains given below trace back to one sample, sequenced in a study of shared clonotypes between healthy human individuals. Sequenced by immunoSEQ multiplex PCR; TCRdb stores in-frame clones only, minus some. The table has 1,500,000 or so clones, more than 95% seen once; the top ten hold approximately 1.2%. Sequencing was done on a sample of naive CD4+ T cells sorted from blood. Regarding subset: CD45RA+ positively selected. Source of these receptors: a man in his thirties or forties in good health.

This rearrangement joins TRBV5-1 to TRBJ2-3, with 9 nucleotides matching TRBD1. The CDR3 extends over 14 amino acids. V shed 4 bases and J 5 bases; nucleotides not matched to a gene: 5. Germline CDR1 is SGHRS and CDR2 is YFSETQ. DNA of the CDR3: TGCGCCAGCAGCATACAGGGGGCGCTAGATACGCAGTATTTT. It yields the protein CASSIQGALDTQYF. Drawing the rest from reference TRBV5-1 and TRBJ2-3, the complete variable domain is KAGVTQTPRYLIKTRGQQVTLSCSPISGHRSVSWYQQTPGQGLQFLFEYFSETQRNKGNFPGRFSGRQFSNSRSEMNVSTLELGDSALYLCASSIQGALDTQYFGPGTRLTVL.

The rearrangement links TRBV11-2 to TRBJ2-1, with D unresolved. Trimming stripped 0 bases from V and 12 bases from J, with 18 bases between. Germline V CDR1 and CDR2: SGHAT, FQNNGV. The CDR3 is 15 amino acids. This chain's CDR3 is CASSLERHLLGRQFF. The CDR3 DNA is TGTGCCAGCAGCTTAGAGAGACACCTTCTTGGCAGGCAGTTCTTC. The variable domain in full, with the rest retrieved from reference TRBV11-2 and TRBJ2-1, is EAGVAQSPRYKIIEKRQSVAFWCNPISGHATLYWYQQILGQGPKLLIQFQNNGVVDDSQLPKDRFSAERLKGVDSTLKIQPAKLEDSAVYLCASSLERHLLGRQFFGPGTRLTVL.

The chain recombines TRBV28 with TRBJ2-4, with TRBD2 matching over 7 bases. Trimming cost V 7 bases and J 7 bases; bases outside gene matches: 16. The germline V gene encodes CDR1 MDHEN and CDR2 SYDVKM. This CDR3 has 16 amino acids. CDR3 in amino acids: CASNDAAGTVKNIQYF. The CDR3, as DNA: TGTGCCAGCAATGACGCAGCGGGGACGGTGAAGAACATTCAGTACTTC.

The chain has TRBV6-1 and TRBJ2-5; tentatively, D is TRBD2 (6 bases). This CDR3 is 17 amino acids long. Germline V gives CDR1 MNHNS, CDR2 SASEGT. V was clipped by 1 base and J by 5 bases, with 20 bases between them. In nucleotides, the CDR3 is TGTGCCAGCAGTGAAGGGTTGAAGCGGGCCATGAGGGAGACCCAGTACTTC. As protein: CASSEGLKRAMRETQYF.